A selection of T cell receptor beta chains follows, all from one sample in a study of T cell responses to AZD1222 COVID-19 vaccine. This table comes from immunoSEQ multiplex PCR, and its TCRdb copy is limited to in-frame clones, with some not included. The repertoire includes roughly 150,000 clones, about 91% of them detected once, and approximately 1.1% sits in the top ten. Sample: peripheral blood, taken 28 days after the second AZD1222 dose. These receptors were obtained from an adult who received the AZD1222 COVID-19 vaccine. Each CDR3 is given with its conserved first and last residue. D genes are given only for firm matches. For some rows the clone size is stated as once, few or many, or as a class when expanded; others skip it.

j_gene	d_gene	abundance	v_gene	CDR3nt	CDR3aa
TRBJ2-3	TRBD1	once	TRBV6-5	TGTGTAACCCGGGACAGTAACACAGATACGCAGTATTTT	CVTRDSNTDTQYF
TRBJ1-1	.	.	TRBV10-3	TGTGCCATCAGTGAGTCCGGAAACACTGAAGCTTTCTTT	CAISESGNTEAFF
TRBJ2-7	TRBD2	.	TRBV7-2	TGTGCCAGCAGCTCTCGAGGTAGCGGGGGGCCGGAGCAGTACTTC	CASSSRGSGGPEQYF
TRBJ2-1	TRBD1	.	TRBV29-1	TGCAGCGTTGATTTTCGGACAGGGTCGTCCTACAATGAGCAGTTCTTC	CSVDFRTGSSYNEQFF
TRBJ1-1	.	.	TRBV5-6	TGTGCCAGCAGCTTGGAAACAGAGACACCGAACACTGAAGCTTTCTTT	CASSLETETPNTEAFF
TRBJ1-2	.	.	TRBV6-5	TGTGCCAGCAGTTATCGGCGGGGGGCGTATGGCTACACCTTC	CASSYRRGAYGYTF
TRBJ1-5	.	.	TRBV6-5	TGTGCCAGCGGGTTCCAGGGTCAGCCCCAGCATTTT	CASGFQGQPQHF
TRBJ1-3	TRBD1	.	TRBV7-8	TGTGCCAGCAGCATGTGGGGACAGGGAAACACCATATATTTT	CASSMWGQGNTIYF
TRBJ1-3	.	once	TRBV9	TGTGCCAGCAGCGTCACAGGGCAACTAAACACCATATATTTT	CASSVTGQLNTIYF
TRBJ2-7	.	.	TRBV12-3/TRBV12-4	TGTGCCAGCAGTCCACGGCAGGGTTACGAGCAGTACTTC	CASSPRQGYEQYF
TRBJ1-2	TRBD1	once	TRBV27	TGTGCCAGCAGTCCCTACACAGGGGGTGGTGGCTACACCTTC	CASSPYTGGGGYTF
TRBJ1-6	.	.	TRBV7-9	TGTGCCAGCAGCTTTGACACCACCGCCCTCCACTTT	CASSFDTTALHF
TRBJ2-5	TRBD2	.	TRBV5-4	TGTGCCAGCAGCTTGGTTGGCGGGGGGCCGGGGGAGACCCAGTACTTC	CASSLVGGGPGETQYF
TRBJ1-2	.	.	TRBV6-1	TGTGCCAGCAGTGCACAGGGCGAATATGGCTACACCTTC	CASSAQGEYGYTF
TRBJ1-1	.	.	TRBV2	TGTGCCAGCAGTGTTGAGGAGGAGTACACTGAAGCTTTCTTT	CASSVEEEYTEAFF
TRBJ1-1	.	.	TRBV10-3	TGTGCCATCAGGCCCAGGGAGGACACTGAAGCTTTCTTT	CAIRPREDTEAFF
TRBJ1-2	.	few	TRBV13	TGTGCCAGCAGCCTCGGCGGCATTAAGGTCTCTGGCTACACCTTC	CASSLGGIKVSGYTF
TRBJ2-5	.	.	TRBV21-1	TGTGCCAGCAGCCACGGGACAGGGAGAGGCCAAGAGACCCAGTACTTC	CASSHGTGRGQETQYF
TRBJ1-5	TRBD1	.	TRBV5-6	TGTGCCAGCAGCTTGGGAGGGGGCAGCAATCAGCCCCAGCATTTT	CASSLGGGSNQPQHF
TRBJ1-1	.	.	TRBV10-2	TGCGCCAGCAGCGGAGGGGCGGATGAAGCTTTCTTT	CASSGGADEAFF
TRBJ2-7	.	.	TRBV5-6	TGTGCCAGCAGCTTGAGCAGATACGAGCAGTACTTC	CASSLSRYEQYF
TRBJ1-6	.	.	TRBV12-2	TGTGCAAGTCGCCCCGGGTCGGGTAAGGACACAGGGGCAAATTCACCCCTCCACTTT	CASRPGSGKDTGANSPLHF
TRBJ1-4	TRBD1	.	TRBV7-9	TGTGCCAGCAGCTTAAGACAGGGATTTGAAGAAAAACTGTTTTTT	CASSLRQGFEEKLFF
TRBJ2-5	.	.	TRBV12-3/TRBV12-4	TGTGCCAGCAGTTTGAACAGGGCGGAGACCCAGTACTTC	CASSLNRAETQYF
TRBJ1-2	.	few	TRBV5-5	TGTGCCAGCAGCTTGGTGTGGTCCCAGGTCTATGGCTACACCTTC	CASSLVWSQVYGYTF
TRBJ1-6	TRBD1	.	TRBV3-1/TRBV3-2	TGTGCCAGCAGCCAAGAGAACTCAGGGGGCGCGGGTAATTCACCCCTCCACTTT	CASSQENSGGAGNSPLHF
TRBJ1-2	.	.	TRBV13	TGTGCCAGCAGCACTCGGGAGGGGGAGGACTATGGCTACACCTTC	CASSTREGEDYGYTF
TRBJ1-4	.	.	TRBV6-5	TGTGCCAGCAGTTACTCTCCCGGGCTGGGGGATGAAAAACTGTTTTTT	CASSYSPGLGDEKLFF
TRBJ1-6	.	.	TRBV19	TGTGCCAGTACGACGGACCTAAGGAATAATTCACCCCTCCACTTT	CASTTDLRNNSPLHF
TRBJ2-2	.	once	TRBV19	TGTGCCAGTACCCCACAAGGCACATTCCCCGGGGAGCTGTTTTTT	CASTPQGTFPGELFF
TRBJ2-1	.	.	TRBV19	TGTGCCAGTAGACCGAGCTCCTACAATGAGCAGTTCTTC	CASRPSSYNEQFF
TRBJ1-4	.	.	TRBV7-2	TGTGCCAGCAGTTCCGGGACGGTAAATGAAAAACTGTTTTTT	CASSSGTVNEKLFF
TRBJ2-7	.	.	TRBV30	TGTGCCTGGAGTATCGGGGCCGACTACGAGCAGTACTTC	CAWSIGADYEQYF
TRBJ1-4	.	.	TRBV18	TGTGCCAGCTCCCTCAACCAGGGGCTTAGTAATGAAAAACTGTTTTTT	CASSLNQGLSNEKLFF
TRBJ1-1	.	.	TRBV28	TGTGCCAGCAGTTCCATCCCGGTGGGCACTGAAGCTTTCTTT	CASSSIPVGTEAFF
TRBJ1-1	TRBD1	.	TRBV7-9	TGTGCCAGCAGTGAAAGGGGGCAAGTTGAAGCTTTCTTT	CASSERGQVEAFF
TRBJ1-5	.	.	TRBV19	TGTGCCAGTAGTATCTCCAATCCGACATATAGCAATCAGCCCCAGCATTTT	CASSISNPTYSNQPQHF
TRBJ1-2	TRBD1	.	TRBV9	TGTGCCAGCAGCGCCTCGACAGGGAGACGAGGCTACACCTTC	CASSASTGRRGYTF
TRBJ2-1	TRBD2	.	TRBV5-1	TGCGCCAGCAGTCTCAGCGGGGGGGCGTACAATGAGCAGTTCTTC	CASSLSGGAYNEQFF
TRBJ1-2	.	.	TRBV5-5	TGTGCCAGCAGCCTTGGCGGCCCCCTCTATGGCTACACCTTC	CASSLGGPLYGYTF
TRBJ2-7	.	.	TRBV6-5	TGTGCCAGCACCTTATTCGGCAGGGTGGAGGAGCAGTACTTC	CASTLFGRVEEQYF
TRBJ1-3	TRBD1	once	TRBV6-1	TGTGCCAGCAGTGAGGGTTGGACAGGATATTTT	CASSEGWTGYF
TRBJ2-2	.	.	TRBV10-1	TGCGCCAGCAGTCAAAGGGGAACCGGGGAGCTGTTTTTT	CASSQRGTGELFF
TRBJ1-5	TRBD1	.	TRBV15	TGTGCCACCAGCAGAGAGACAGGGATCGGTCAGCCCCAGCATTTT	CATSRETGIGQPQHF